The next 19 T cell receptor beta chains were all read from a single sample in a study of beta chain features in type 1 diabetes. The authors reverse transcribed all of the isolated RNA, so sequencing captured expressed TCRB transcripts. This table comes from immunoSEQ multiplex PCR, and its TCRdb copy is limited to in-frame clones, with some not included. This sample yields more than 150,000 clones, of which 7.5% to 9.5% are seen a single time; 2.3% belongs to the top ten. Sequencing was carried out using central memory CD4+ T cells from blood. The source of these receptors is a woman aged 18-29 years in good health.

The chain couples TRBV14 to TRBJ2-1, with 9 positions matching TRBD2. The CDR3 is 17 amino acids. Germline trimming cut 2 bases from V and 0 bases from J; bases unmatched to any gene: 5. Germline V gene data show CDR1 as SGHDN and CDR2 as FVKESK. The CDR3 region has the DNA TGTGCCAGCAGCCAACTAGCGGGGCGAAGCTCCTACAATGAGCAGTTCTTC. Its translation is CASSQLAGRSSYNEQFF.

The chain links TRBV2 to TRBJ2-3; 12 nucleotides align to TRBD2. The J segment lost 5 bases and the V segment lost 6 bases, leaving 12 bases of the junction unmatched. There are 17 residues in the CDR3. Germline V gene data show CDR1 as SNHLY and CDR2 as FYNNEI. CDR3: CASSRTGLAGGQDTQYF. CDR3 nucleotides: TGTGCCAGCAGCCGAACGGGGCTAGCGGGGGGGCAAGATACGCAGTATTTT.

The V and J genes are TRBV20-1 and TRBJ2-1; D gene ambiguous. Trimming removed 3 bases at V and 3 bases at J, with 3 bases between. CDR1 is DFQATT and CDR2 is SNEGSKA in the germline V gene (reference sequence). The CDR3 totals 11 residues. This CDR3 is CSASLYNEQFF. The CDR3, as DNA: TGCAGTGCTAGCCTCTACAATGAGCAGTTCTTC.

This clone was picked up a small number of times. This chain connects TRBV30 to TRBJ2-3; TRBD2 agrees at 8 bases. In germline, CDR1 is GTSNPN, CDR2 SVGIG (reference sequence). CDR3 length: 14 residues. V lost 3 bases to trimming and J lost 4 bases; unmatched junction nucleotides: 6. This chain's CDR3 is CAWRRTSGSDTQYF. The CDR3 nucleotides read TGTGCCTGGAGGCGTACTAGCGGATCAGATACGCAGTATTTT. Looking up the rest from reference TRBV30 and TRBJ2-3 gives the full variable domain: SQTIHQWPATLVQPVGSPLSLECTVEGTSNPNLYWYRQAAGRGLQLLFYSVGIGQISSEVPQNLSASRPQDRQFILSSKKLLLSDSGFYLCAWRRTSGSDTQYFGPGTRLTVL.

This clone turned up a few times. The CDR3, as DNA: TGTGCCAGCAGCTTCTCGGACAGGGGTTCCGGGGAGCTGTTTTTT. This codes for CASSFSDRGSGELFF. The chain has TRBV7-8 and TRBJ2-2; 9 nucleotides line up with TRBD1. Looked up from germline, CDR1 is SGHVS and CDR2 is FQNEAQ. There are 15 residues in the CDR3. V dropped 3 bases and J dropped 6; count of bases not matched to a gene: 5.

The CDR3 spells CASSSGGSGNTEAFF. DNA of the CDR3: TGTGCCAGCTCATCAGGAGGGTCCGGGAACACTGAAGCTTTCTTT. The rearrangement uses TRBV18 and TRBJ1-1; D ambiguous. Germline CDR1 and CDR2: KGHSH and LQKENI. The CDR3 runs 15 residues. Trimming removed 5 bases at V and 1 base at J, with 14 bases between.

This clone has ten or more counts. The genes are TRBV6-6 and TRBJ1-5; D is perhaps TRBD1 (6 bases). The V gene lost 6 bases and the J gene lost 3 bases, with 15 bases spanning the gap. CDR1 is MNHNY, CDR2 SVGAGI, per germline (reference sequence). CDR3 length: 15 amino acids. The CDR3 DNA reads as TGTGCCAGCAGCCCCCGCCAGGGGAACAATCAGCCCCAGCATTTT. It yields the protein CASSPRQGNNQPQHF.

This chain links TRBV28 with TRBJ1-5; no reliable D call. Trimming cost V 3 bases and J 4 bases, with 16 bases left between them. Looked up from germline, CDR1 is MDHEN and CDR2 is SYDVKM. CDR3 size: 16 residues. DNA for the CDR3: TGTGCCAGCAGTTTCGGGATCAGTCGAGGGAATCAGCCCCAGCATTTT. Its translation: CASSFGISRGNQPQHF. The full variable domain, in which reference TRBV28 and TRBJ1-5 provide the parts outside the CDR3, is DVKVTQSSRYLVKRTGEKVFLECVQDMDHENMFWYRQDPGLGLRLIYFSYDVKMKEKGDIPEGYSVSREKKERFSLILESASTNQTSMYLCASSFGISRGNQPQHFGDGTRLSIL.

This clone has more than one count but fewer than ten. The chain carries TRBV6-5 and TRBJ1-2; TRBD1 aligns across 7 bases. The CDR3 extends over 16 amino acids. V shed 0 bases and J 2 bases; nucleotides not matched to a gene: 6. From germline, CDR1 is MNHEY and CDR2 SVGAGI. CDR3 sequence (DNA): TGTGCCAGCAGTTACTCGACCGCAGGGGGGAACTATGGCTACACCTTC. It translates to CASSYSTAGGNYGYTF.

On this clone itself: The same CDR3 can be traced to other DNA sequences in this sample. V gene TRBV18 combines with J gene TRBJ1-4, with 8 bases identical to TRBD1. Germline-derived CDR1 and CDR2 are KGHSH and LQKENI. The CDR3 length is 14 residues. The trim removed 6 bases at V and 3 bases at J, leaving 3 bases unmatched. The CDR3 bases are TGTGCCAGCTCTCCGGACAGGGCTAATGAAAAACTGTTTTTT. This translates into CASSPDRANEKLFF. Variable domain in full (rest from reference TRBV18 and TRBJ1-4): NAGVMQNPRHLVRRRGQEARLRCSPMKGHSHVYWYRQLPEEGLKFMVYLQKENIIDESGMPKERFSAEFPKEGPSILRIQQVVRGDSAAYFCASSPDRANEKLFFGSGTQLSVL.

V and J are TRBV9 and TRBJ2-4, with D perhaps TRBD2 (7 bases). Germline assignment: CDR1 SGDLS and CDR2 YYNGEE. V lost 0 bases, J lost 6 bases, and 13 bases lay in between. This CDR3 has 15 amino acids. CDR3 amino acids: CASSVVGGLGNIQYF. CDR3 DNA: TGTGCCAGCAGCGTAGTGGGGGGGCTGGGAAACATTCAGTACTTC.

This clone appeared a few times. This chain joins TRBV30 and TRBJ1-1, with a possible D match to TRBD1 (6 bases). The CDR3 loop spans 17 amino acids. Germline V lookup: CDR1 GTSNPN, CDR2 SVGIG (reference sequence). The V end was cut by 4 bases, the J end by 5 bases, with 26 bases between. The CDR3 DNA sequence: TGTGCCTGGAAGCACGCCCTCTCCCGGGACATGAGAACTGAAGCTTTCTTT. Its translation: CAWKHALSRDMRTEAFF. Supplemented by reference TRBV30 and TRBJ1-1, the full variable domain reads SQTIHQWPATLVQPVGSPLSLECTVEGTSNPNLYWYRQAAGRGLQLLFYSVGIGQISSEVPQNLSASRPQDRQFILSSKKLLLSDSGFYLCAWKHALSRDMRTEAFFGQGTRLTVV.

The chain has TRBV9 and TRBJ1-5; the D is unclear. Trimming shortened V by 2 bases and J by 4 bases, and 4 bases separated the two germline ends. Germline V gene sequence: CDR1 SGDLS, CDR2 YYNGEE. This CDR3 is 12 amino acids long. DNA of the CDR3: TGTGCCAGCAGCGTTCATAATCAGCCCCAGCATTTT. It codes for CASSVHNQPQHF.

This chain links TRBV29-1 with TRBJ1-5; 10 nucleotides agree with TRBD1. With V trimmed by 7 bases and J by 1 base, 1 base remained unmatched. Germline V gene lookup returns CDR1 SQVTM and CDR2 ANQGSEA. The CDR3 has 13 residues. This chain's CDR3 is CSAGQGSNQPQHF. In DNA form, the CDR3 reads TGCAGCGCGGGACAGGGGAGCAATCAGCCCCAGCATTTT. The full variable domain, with the rest looked up from reference TRBV29-1 and TRBJ1-5, is SAVISQKPSRDICQRGTSLTIQCQVDSQVTMMFWYRQQPGQSLTLIATANQGSEATYESGFVIDKFPISRPNLTFSTLTVSNMSPEDSSIYLCSAGQGSNQPQHFGDGTRLSIL.

This clone was observed a handful of times. The rearrangement joins TRBV7-2 to TRBJ2-7, with D unclear. Germline assignment: CDR1 SGHTA and CDR2 FQGNSA. The CDR3 totals 12 residues. The V end was cut by 2 bases, the J end by 7 bases, with 9 bases between. The CDR3 nucleotides read TGTGCCAGCAGCTTAAACTACCCGGAGCAGTACTTC. It is translated as CASSLNYPEQYF.

This clone was found many times. This rearrangement joins TRBV11-3 to TRBJ2-1; TRBD2 aligns across 7 bases. V shed 5 bases, J shed 9 bases, and the junction held 13 bases outside the gene matches. This CDR3 spans 15 amino acids. Germline V gene sequence: CDR1 SGHNT, CDR2 YENEEA. The CDR3 nucleotides are TGTGCCAGCAGCGGTCCCGCGGGAGAACGGGGTGAGCAGTTCTTC. Translated, it gives CASSGPAGERGEQFF.

This clone has just a few counts. The V call is TRBV2, the J call TRBJ2-3, with TRBD2 identical over 7 bases. The germline V gene encodes CDR1 SNHLY and CDR2 FYNNEI. The V segment lost 6 bases and the J segment 4 bases; nucleotides outside the gene matches: 1. The CDR3 sequence is 12 residues long. The CDR3 loop reads CASRGGADTQYF. CDR3 in DNA: TGTGCCAGCAGGGGGGGGGCAGATACGCAGTATTTT.

J is TRBJ2-1 and V is TRBV6-5; D may be TRBD1 (6 bases). The germline V and J ends were trimmed by 8 bases and 5 bases, with 13 bases remaining between them. Germline-derived CDR1 and CDR2 are MNHEY and SVGAGI. The CDR3 consists of 13 residues. DNA of the CDR3: TGTGCCAGCCAAGCGGACAGACACAATGAGCAGTTCTTC. Its protein product is CASQADRHNEQFF.

This clone came up a few times. The chain has TRBV7-3 and TRBJ2-7, with D perhaps TRBD2 (6 bases). Germline-derived CDR1 and CDR2 are SGHTA and FQGTGA. The CDR3 totals 14 residues. V was trimmed by 5 bases and J by 5 bases, leaving 16 bases between them. In DNA form, the CDR3 reads TGTGCCAGCAGCCCGGCGGAGGGGCCAGACGAGCAGTACTTC. Translating gives CASSPAEGPDEQYF.